This T cell receptor (beta chain) stems from a study of blood T cells in healthy people across ages. Findings of the study overall: For the donors, CMV status was unknown and possibly confounded expanded clonotype changes.

A second roughly 7 to 11 cycle PCR used barcoded and J-beta primers. TCRdb used MiXCR to reprocess the 5' RACE reads, holding one entry per CDR3 protein. The data hold about a million distinct CDR3 sequences, with around two fifths observed a single time. This clonotype came up a few times. The target antigen is unknown. V was pared by 1 base and J by 12 bases, with 10 bases between. Germline assignment: CDR1 MNHNS and CDR2 SASEGT. The CDR3 is 12 residues long. The sequence came from a man younger than 35 in good health. The chain recombines TRBV6-1 with TRBJ2-1; D uncertain. Sample: blood. CDR3: CASSEEQIGQFF. The CDR3 DNA sequence: TGTGCCAGCAGTGAAGAACAAATAGGGCAGTTCTTC.